Below, one T cell receptor (beta chain) is given with its context. This sample is drawn from a study of control samples from healthy donors and cancer patients. Clones were read by immunoSEQ multiplex PCR, and TCRdb kept only the in-frame ones, dropping some. The sample lists some 140,000 clones, more than 90% occurring once. Per germline, CDR1 SGHNT and CDR2 YENEEA. V dropped 5 bases and J dropped 0 bases, with 10 bases sitting between them. The CDR3 is 14 amino acids. Sequenced sample: blood. The chain combines TRBV11-3 with TRBJ1-1; no clear D. The sequence derives from a young man in good health. DNA for the CDR3: TGTGCCAGCAGCCATAGACTAATGAACACTGAAGCTTTCTTT. This translates into CASSHRLMNTEAFF.